The clone carrying this T cell receptor beta chain was recorded a few times. Its antigen is undetermined. The CDR3 is 14 residues long. J gave up 7 bases and V 6 bases, and 11 bases lay outside the gene matches. Germline-derived CDR1 and CDR2 are SNHLY and FYNNEI. This sample was taken from a study of T cells in Graves' hyperthyroidism and ophthalmopathy. Findings and limits, study-wide: By a 13 V-J model, ophthalmopathy was set apart from stable hyperthyroidism.

Uncontrolled infection, other autoimmune disease, pregnancy and lactation each barred patients from inclusion. The diagnoses drew upon clinical symptoms, serum thyroxine and TRAb, thyroid ultrasound and orbital computed tomography. Amplification targeted TCR beta CDR3 regions from RNA transcripts. The study used the HTBI primer set for a first-round RT-PCR of the TCR CDR3. TCRdb passed the multiplex PCR reads through MiXCR, listing each CDR3 protein once. The profile shows some 550,000 distinct CDR3 sequences, 16% of them singletons. The sample comprised blood. This clonotype originated in a woman aged 40-49 years with Graves' ophthalmopathy. The chain is built from TRBV2 and TRBJ1-2, with 7 bases identical to TRBD1. The CDR3 DNA reads TGTGCCAGCAGGCCCAGGGGGGGGGGTATTGGCTACACCTTC. This codes for CASRPRGGGIGYTF.